This record covers a single T cell receptor (beta chain). A sample-barcoded 5' primer and a J-beta primer mix were used in a second PCR of roughly 7 to 12 cycles. Every cDNA molecule carried a tag from a template-switch adaptor bearing 12 random nucleotides. TCRdb called the 5' RACE reads again in MiXCR, with one record for every CDR3 protein. The sample contains around 1.7 million distinct CDR3 sequences, 28% of which appear only once. This sample is drawn from a study of blood T cells in healthy people across ages. The CDR3 totals 15 residues. V lost 5 bases to trimming and J lost 5 bases; unmatched junction nucleotides: 15. CDR1 is DFQATT and CDR2 is SNEGSKA in the germline V gene (reference sequence).

The TCR comes from a woman in her 30s in good health. This chain links TRBV20-1 with TRBJ2-7; 7 positions match TRBD2. Sequenced material: blood. The CDR3 nucleotides are TGCAGTGCTGCTGGAGAAAGCGGGAATCCGCACGAGCAGTACTTC. As protein: CSAAGESGNPHEQYF.